Shown below are 20 T cell receptor beta chains from a single sample sequenced in a study of blood T cell repertoires in COVID-19. Data came from immunoSEQ multiplex PCR; TCRdb stores just in-frame clones and leaves some out. Of some 300,000 clones listed, around nine tenths were seen once; the top ten hold 2% to 2.5%. The sample consisted of PBMCs or T cells enriched from blood (not recorded which). Receptors originate from an older woman in a cohort exposed to, infected with or recovered from COVID-19 (not recorded which).

The chain recombines TRBV6-5 with TRBJ2-7; D not certain. CDR3 length: 14 amino acids. The V gene's germline CDR1 is MNHEY and CDR2 SVGAGI. V lost 2 bases and J lost 3, with 11 bases in between. CDR3 sequence: CASSYVASGYEQYF. CDR3 DNA sequence: TGTGCCAGCAGTTACGTCGCGTCAGGCTACGAGCAGTACTTC.

The chain carries TRBV9 and TRBJ2-7, with 7 positions matching TRBD2. CDR1 and CDR2 from the germline V gene are SGDLS and YYNGEE. Germline trimming cut 4 bases from V and 0 bases from J; bases unmatched to any gene: 4. This CDR3 contains 14 residues. This CDR3 reads CASSSRDYSYEQYF. Written as DNA, the CDR3 is TGTGCCAGCAGCTCTCGGGACTACTCCTACGAGCAGTACTTC.

The J gene is TRBJ2-7, the V gene TRBV4-2, with 11 bases that match TRBD2. Germline V gene sequence: CDR1 LGHNA, CDR2 YNFKEQ. Trimming at V came to 8 bases and at J to 2 bases, leaving 5 bases not matched to a gene. This CDR3 is built from 14 residues. The CDR3 sequence is CASRGTSGTYEQYF. The DNA for the CDR3 is TGTGCCAGCCGGGGGACTAGCGGAACCTACGAGCAGTACTTC.

This clone showed up many times. The CDR3, as DNA: TGTGCCAGCAGGCCTGGACTAGCGGGAGGGGGGGAGACCCAGTACTTC. The encoded protein is CASRPGLAGGGETQYF. V is TRBV2 and J is TRBJ2-5; 15 nucleotides agree with TRBD2. The J segment lost 5 bases and the V segment lost 6 bases, leaving 7 bases of the junction unmatched. In germline, CDR1 is SNHLY, CDR2 FYNNEI. The CDR3 has 16 amino acids.

This clone has just one count. An end of the junction does not agree with germline; a read error may underlie this. The chain joins TRBV3-1 (or the pseudogene TRBV3-2) to TRBJ2-5, with D tentatively TRBD2 (5 bases). CDR1 is LGHDT and CDR2 is YNNKEL in the germline V gene (reference sequence). The CDR3 is made up of 14 amino acids. Here the CDR3 DNA reads TGTGCCAGCAGCCAAGTATTAATGGAGGACTCCCAGAACTTC. Translation gives CASSQVLMEDSQNF.

With respect to this clone: An end of the junction differs from the germline gene, which may be a read error. J is TRBJ1-1 and V is TRBV7-7; weak D call: TRBD1 (6 bases). The CDR3 consists of 20 residues. Germline loops: CDR1 SSHAT, CDR2 FNYEAQ (reference sequence). CDR3 nucleotides: TGTGCTAGCAGCTTACAACCAGGGGCCTCGCTCGTGTACATGAACACTGAAGCTTTCTTT. Amino acids: CASSLQPGASLVYMNTEAFF.

The rearrangement uses TRBV9 and TRBJ2-3; TRBD1 is a possible D gene (6 bases). CDR1 SGDLS and CDR2 YYNGEE come from the germline V gene. V lost 4 bases and J 2 bases, leaving 14 bases between the germline ends. The CDR3 covers 15 residues. The CDR3 DNA reads TGTGCCAGCAGCCCCCAGGACAGCTTCACAGATACGCAGTATTTT. This gives the protein CASSPQDSFTDTQYF.

The J gene is TRBJ1-2, the V gene TRBV30; D is ambiguous. The germline V and J ends were trimmed by 4 bases and 8 bases, with 11 bases remaining between them. The CDR3 spans 11 residues. CDR1 is GTSNPN, CDR2 SVGIG, per germline (reference sequence). The CDR3 loop reads CAWNPGVGYTF. The CDR3 DNA is TGTGCCTGGAACCCCGGGGTCGGCTACACCTTC.

J is TRBJ2-1 and V is TRBV10-3; 11 bases line up with TRBD2. This CDR3 has 16 amino acids. The germline CDR1 and CDR2 sequences are ENHRY and SYGVKD. The V and J ends lost 4 bases and 5 bases, in that order; junction bases with no gene match: 7. The CDR3: CAISGYKLAGDNEQFF. In DNA, the CDR3 is TGTGCCATCAGTGGGTATAAACTAGCGGGAGACAATGAGCAGTTCTTC.

The rearrangement joins TRBV19 to TRBJ2-4; 8 positions agree with TRBD1. Germline V gene sequence: CDR1 LNHDA, CDR2 SQIVND (reference sequence). The CDR3 is 18 residues long. J lost 0 bases, V lost 5 bases, and 12 bases had no gene match. CDR3 amino acids: CASSPTYGQGLAKNIQYF. As DNA, the CDR3 is TGTGCCAGTAGTCCTACGTACGGACAGGGTCTAGCCAAAAACATTCAGTACTTC.

This clone was observed a few times. This sequence joins TRBV6-1 and TRBJ2-1; 10 bases fit TRBD2. The CDR3 contains 15 residues. Losses at the gene ends were 2 bases for V and 8 bases for J; bases not matched to a gene: 6. In germline, CDR1 is MNHNS, CDR2 SASEGT. This CDR3 is CASSEFGLAVHEQFF. CDR3 DNA sequence: TGTGCCAGCAGTGAATTTGGACTAGCGGTGCATGAGCAGTTCTTC.

This clone was seen a single time. The rearrangement links TRBV3-1 (or the pseudogene TRBV3-2) to TRBJ1-3; D may be TRBD1 (5 bases). Between the trimmed V and J ends, which lost 5 bases and 4 bases, there was a span of 15 bases. The CDR3 totals 15 residues. The germline V gene has CDR1 LGHDT and CDR2 YNNKEL (reference sequence). The CDR3 nucleotides read TGTGCCAGCAGCGGGGCAATATTTGAAGGAAACACCATATATTTT. Translation gives CASSGAIFEGNTIYF.

This clone was seen a few times. V is TRBV4-2 and J is TRBJ1-4; tentative D call: TRBD1 (6 bases). V dropped 4 bases and J dropped 0 bases, with 18 bases sitting between them. Germline V CDR1 and CDR2: LGHNA, YNFKEQ. This CDR3 has 18 residues. The CDR3 here is CASSRSGRGGPTNEKLFF. In DNA, the CDR3 is TGTGCCAGCAGCCGGTCAGGGAGGGGGGGTCCAACTAATGAAAAACTGTTTTTT.

J is TRBJ2-7 and V is TRBV28; D call uncertain. The CDR3 sequence is 13 residues long. The V gene's germline CDR1 is MDHEN and CDR2 SYDVKM. V gave up 8 bases and J gave up 1 base, with 12 bases separating them. The CDR3 nucleotides are TGTGCCAGCGGCCAGACAAGGTCCTACGAGCAGTACTTC. This sequence encodes CASGQTRSYEQYF.

The chain joins TRBV29-1 to TRBJ2-1, with TRBD2 as a possible D gene (5 bases). The length of the CDR3 is 12 residues. Per germline, CDR1 SQVTM and CDR2 ANQGSEA. Trimming removed 2 bases from V and 8 bases from J, with 10 bases in between. CDR3 amino acids: CSVERAADEQFF. The CDR3 region has the DNA TGCAGCGTTGAACGGGCAGCGGATGAGCAGTTCTTC.

The V call is TRBV19, the J call TRBJ2-5; weak D call: TRBD2 (5 bases). Trimming removed 6 bases from V and 3 bases from J, with 11 bases in between. Germline assignment: CDR1 LNHDA and CDR2 SQIVND (reference sequence). This CDR3 is 13 amino acids long. The CDR3 reads CASSGREKETQYF. CDR3 coding DNA: TGTGCCAGTAGCGGACGGGAAAAAGAGACCCAGTACTTC.

The J gene is TRBJ1-2, the V gene TRBV19; D is perhaps TRBD1 (5 bases). CDR1 is LNHDA, CDR2 SQIVND, per germline (reference sequence). The V gene lost 5 bases and the J gene lost 4 bases, with 17 bases spanning the gap. The CDR3 extends over 15 amino acids. The CDR3 spells CASSAGPGGVYGYTF. CDR3 nucleotides: TGTGCCAGTAGTGCGGGGCCGGGCGGGGTCTATGGCTACACCTTC.

The V gene is TRBV6-1, the J gene TRBJ2-7; 7 bases are shared with TRBD2. The CDR3 is made up of 15 amino acids. The V segment lost 1 base and the J segment 3 bases; nucleotides outside the gene matches: 6. Germline V gene sequence: CDR1 MNHNS, CDR2 SASEGT. CDR3 nucleotides: TGTGCCAGCAGTGAAGGTCTAGCGGCAATCTACGAGCAGTACTTC. It yields the protein CASSEGLAAIYEQYF.

The rearrangement joins TRBV5-1 to TRBJ1-5; D is undetermined. Germline V gene lookup returns CDR1 SGHRS and CDR2 YFSETQ. Trimming took off 4 bases at V and 1 base at J, with 15 bases between the two ends. The CDR3 consists of 16 residues. The CDR3 loop is CASSPDTGESNQPQHF. CDR3 sequence (DNA): TGCGCCAGCAGCCCCGATACCGGTGAAAGCAATCAGCCCCAGCATTTT.

A single count supports this clone. This chain joins TRBV11-1 and TRBJ1-2, with TRBD1 matching 8 bases. V was pared by 5 bases and J by 3 bases, with 2 bases of the junction left unmatched. Germline V gene lookup returns CDR1 SGHAT and CDR2 FQDESV (reference sequence). The CDR3 extends over 13 amino acids. Here the CDR3 reads CASSDRGYYGYTF. The CDR3 DNA follows: TGTGCCAGCAGCGACAGGGGTTACTATGGCTACACCTTC.